Listed below are T cell receptor beta chains from one sample, sequenced in a study of blood T cell repertoires in COVID-19. Sequenced by immunoSEQ multiplex PCR; TCRdb stores in-frame clones only, minus some. The sample shows approximately 210,000 clones, 84% of them seen only once. Sample: peripheral blood. The receptors here all came from a woman aged 65 to 85 with active or convalescent COVID-19. CDR3s include the opening cysteine and the closing phenylalanine or tryptophan. The D gene is left open where the match is weak. Size is omitted from some rows. Given values are once, few, many or a class for expanded clones.

size	V	J	D	CDR3	DNA
.	TRBV27	TRBJ1-5	.	CASSPPRTFDQPQHF	TGTGCCAGCAGTCCCCCCAGGACATTTGATCAGCCCCAGCATTTT
.	TRBV18	TRBJ1-2	.	CASSPPPQNYGYTF	TGTGCCAGCTCACCACCCCCACAGAACTATGGCTACACCTTC
.	TRBV5-5	TRBJ2-5	.	CASSLASVETQYF	TGTGCCAGCAGCTTGGCAAGCGTAGAGACCCAGTACTTC
many	TRBV6-2/TRBV6-3	TRBJ1-2	.	CASSRSSGYTF	TGTGCCAGCAGTCGCTCTAGTGGCTACACCTTC
.	TRBV3-1/TRBV3-2	TRBJ2-1	TRBD2	CASSQVPGLAGEWDEQFF	TGTGCCAGCAGCCAAGTCCCGGGACTAGCGGGAGAGTGGGATGAGCAGTTCTTC
.	TRBV5-4	TRBJ2-3	.	CASSFQLGDTQYF	TGTGCCAGCAGCTTTCAACTCGGAGATACGCAGTATTTT
once	TRBV21-1	TRBJ2-7	.	CASSKVRQGISYEQYF	TGTGCCAGCAGCAAAGTAAGACAGGGAATCTCCTACGAGCAGTACTTC
.	TRBV11-2	TRBJ2-3	TRBD2	CASSYLAGDTQYF	TGTGCCAGCAGCTATCTAGCGGGAGATACGCAGTATTTT
.	TRBV11-2	TRBJ1-4	TRBD1	CASSLGDRVNEKLFF	TGTGCCAGCAGCTTAGGAGACAGGGTTAATGAAAAACTGTTTTTT
.	TRBV5-4	TRBJ1-1	.	CASSPKDRNTEAFF	TGTGCCAGCAGCCCAAAGGACAGGAACACTGAAGCTTTCTTT
.	TRBV5-1	TRBJ2-7	.	CASSLLGSSYEQYF	TGCGCCAGCAGCTTGCTAGGTAGTTCCTACGAGCAGTACTTC
once	TRBV7-6	TRBJ1-4	TRBD1	CASSFGTGAEKLFF	TGTGCCAGCAGCTTTGGGACAGGGGCCGAAAAACTGTTTTTT
.	TRBV7-2	TRBJ1-2	.	CASSHVEGSHYGYTF	TGTGCCAGCAGCCATGTGGAGGGGTCCCACTATGGCTACACCTTC
.	TRBV5-6	TRBJ1-1	.	CASSRKRTEAFF	TGTGCCAGCAGCCGAAAGCGCACTGAAGCTTTCTTT
.	TRBV9	TRBJ2-3	TRBD2	CASSVVWTSVSSTDTQYF	TGTGCCAGCAGCGTAGTTTGGACTAGCGTAAGTAGCACAGATACGCAGTATTTT
.	TRBV20-1	TRBJ2-1	.	CAAGIYEQFF	TGCGCCGCGGGAATCTATGAGCAGTTCTTC
.	TRBV24-1	TRBJ2-1	TRBD2	CATSDPRLGPTSGEINEQFF	TGTGCCACCAGTGACCCCAGACTGGGCCCCACTAGCGGGGAAATCAATGAGCAGTTCTTC
.	TRBV6-1	TRBJ2-7	TRBD2	CASSGSASGSTPYEQYF	TGTGCCAGCAGTGGCTCCGCTAGCGGGAGTACCCCCTACGAGCAGTACTTC
.	TRBV7-9	TRBJ1-1	TRBD1	CASSPLTGGKSFF	TGTGCCAGCAGCCCCTTGACAGGGGGGAAATCTTTCTTT
.	TRBV4-1	TRBJ2-3	TRBD2	CASSQDGTRKDTQYF	TGCGCCAGCAGCCAAGATGGGACTAGAAAAGATACGCAGTATTTT
once	TRBV25-1	TRBJ2-3	TRBD2	CASSRRGGSTDTQYF	TGTGCCAGCAGTCGTCGCGGGGGGAGCACAGATACGCAGTATTTT
.	TRBV2	TRBJ1-1	.	CASSEQGYTEAFF	TGTGCCAGCAGTGAACAGGGGTACACTGAAGCTTTCTTT
.	TRBV19	TRBJ1-2	.	CASSIFADSSYGYTF	TGTGCCAGTAGTATATTCGCCGACAGTTCCTATGGCTACACCTTC
once	TRBV13	TRBJ2-1	.	CASSLIRSGAFYNEQFF	TGTGCCAGCAGCTTAATCCGAAGTGGGGCGTTTTACAATGAGCAGTTCTTC
.	TRBV7-9	TRBJ2-2	TRBD1	CASSSYFPGQGNTGELFF	TGTGCCAGCAGCTCCTATTTTCCGGGACAGGGAAACACCGGGGAGCTGTTTTTT
.	TRBV24-1	TRBJ2-3	.	CATRGSGGAATQYF	TGTGCCACCAGAGGGAGTGGCGGTGCTGCTACGCAGTATTTT
.	TRBV4-1	TRBJ2-2	.	CASSRASAFTKELFF	TGCGCCAGCAGCCGAGCGTCTGCGTTCACTAAGGAGCTGTTTTTT
.	TRBV19	TRBJ1-1	.	CASTNWRAGNTEAFF	TGTGCCAGTACAAACTGGAGGGCCGGGAACACTGAAGCTTTCTTT
.	TRBV5-1	TRBJ2-6	.	CASSSTSGGAGANVLTF	TGCGCCAGCAGCTCTACTTCGGGGGGCGCTGGGGCCAACGTCCTGACTTTC
.	TRBV7-9	TRBJ1-2	TRBD1	CASSPTLTGDYGYTF	TGTGCCAGCAGCCCCACCCTTACAGGGGACTATGGCTACACCTTC
.	TRBV19	TRBJ1-5	.	CATSSTALDTQPQHF	TGTGCCACCTCGTCGACAGCCCTTGACACGCAGCCCCAGCATTTT
.	TRBV7-3	TRBJ2-5	.	CASSPGSGRGETQYF	TGTGCCAGCAGCCCAGGGTCGGGAAGGGGGGAGACCCAGTACTTC
.	TRBV5-1	TRBJ2-3	.	CASSLEQSSGTDTQYF	TGCGCCAGCAGCTTGGAACAGTCTTCCGGCACAGATACGCAGTATTTT
.	TRBV27	TRBJ2-2	TRBD1	CASSSPRTGTRTGELFF	TGTGCCAGCAGTTCCCCTAGGACAGGGACGAGAACCGGGGAGCTGTTTTTT
.	TRBV4-1	TRBJ1-6	TRBD1	CASSQYPGTGNNSPLHF	TGCGCCAGCAGCCAATACCCCGGGACAGGGAATAATTCACCCCTCCACTTT
.	TRBV2	TRBJ1-2	TRBD1	CASSREGALGYTF	TGTGCCAGCAGCAGAGAGGGGGCCCTCGGCTACACCTTC
.	TRBV7-9	TRBJ2-1	TRBD1	CASSVTGERYNEQFF	TGTGCCAGCAGCGTTACAGGGGAGCGGTACAATGAGCAGTTCTTC
once	TRBV5-5	TRBJ2-7	.	CASSLRDSYEQYF	TGTGCCAGCAGCTTGCGCGACAGCTACGAGCAGTACTTC
few	TRBV7-7	TRBJ2-2	TRBD2	CAVPGTSGSGTGELFF	TGTGCCGTCCCTGGGACTAGCGGGAGCGGCACCGGGGAGCTGTTTTTT
.	TRBV6-1	TRBJ1-5	.	CASSGPRVRLANQPQHF	TGTGCCAGCAGTGGGCCCCGGGTCAGACTCGCCAATCAGCCCCAGCATTTT
.	TRBV29-1	TRBJ2-7	TRBD1	CSGSDREEQYF	TGCAGCGGTTCGGACAGGGAAGAGCAGTACTTC
.	TRBV9	TRBJ2-1	TRBD1	CASSIDAGGYGEQFF	TGTGCCAGCAGCATAGACGCAGGGGGCTATGGTGAGCAGTTCTTC
.	TRBV29-1	TRBJ1-5	.	CSVTGGGSNQPQHF	TGCAGCGTTACCGGAGGAGGGAGCAATCAGCCCCAGCATTTT
.	TRBV19	TRBJ2-2	.	CASSIISGLRAANTGELFF	TGTGCCAGTAGTATTATCTCGGGACTTAGGGCCGCGAACACCGGGGAGCTGTTTTTT
once	TRBV28	TRBJ2-2	.	CASNQNTGELFF	TGTGCCAGCAATCAGAACACCGGGGAGCTGTTTTTT
.	TRBV7-9	TRBJ2-1	TRBD2	CASRTSGSPNEQFF	TGTGCCAGCAGGACTAGCGGGAGTCCCAATGAGCAGTTCTTC
.	TRBV7-9	TRBJ2-7	TRBD2	CASSLAGTSGDTYEQYF	TGTGCCAGCAGCTTAGCGGGAACTAGCGGGGATACCTACGAGCAGTACTTC
.	TRBV9	TRBJ2-5	.	CASSVGGRGGETQYF	TGTGCCAGCAGCGTAGGTGGCAGGGGCGGGGAGACCCAGTACTTC
few	TRBV14	TRBJ1-5	.	CASSYTGFGQPQHF	TGTGCCAGCAGCTACACAGGATTCGGTCAGCCCCAGCATTTT
.	TRBV28	TRBJ2-5	.	CASTNPTGASETQYF	TGTGCCAGCACCAACCCCACAGGAGCCTCCGAGACCCAGTACTTC
.	TRBV29-1	TRBJ2-2	TRBD1	CSAPGQGTGELFF	TGCAGCGCACCGGGACAGGGTACCGGGGAGCTGTTTTTT
.	TRBV30	TRBJ1-3	TRBD1	CAWSQGAISGNTIYF	TGTGCCTGGTCACAGGGGGCCATCTCTGGAAACACCATATATTTT
.	TRBV9	TRBJ1-4	.	CASSPQTATNEKLFF	TGTGCCAGCAGCCCCCAGACAGCCACTAATGAAAAACTGTTTTTT
.	TRBV15	TRBJ1-4	.	CATSRDLGGNFNEKLFF	TGTGCCACCAGCAGAGATTTGGGAGGGAATTTTAATGAAAAACTGTTTTTT